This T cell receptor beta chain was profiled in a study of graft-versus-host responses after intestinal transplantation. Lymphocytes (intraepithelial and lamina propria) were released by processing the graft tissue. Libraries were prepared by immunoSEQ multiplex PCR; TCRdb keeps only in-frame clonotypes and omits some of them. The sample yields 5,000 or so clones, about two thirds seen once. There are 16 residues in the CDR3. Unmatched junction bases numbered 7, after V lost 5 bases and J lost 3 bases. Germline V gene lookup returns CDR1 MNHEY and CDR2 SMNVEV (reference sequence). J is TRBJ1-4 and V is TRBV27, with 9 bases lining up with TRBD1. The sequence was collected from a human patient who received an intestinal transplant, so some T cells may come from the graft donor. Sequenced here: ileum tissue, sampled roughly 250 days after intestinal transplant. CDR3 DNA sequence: TGTGCCAGCAGTAGCCGGGACAGGGAAGCTAATGAAAAACTGTTTTTT. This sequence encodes CASSSRDREANEKLFF.